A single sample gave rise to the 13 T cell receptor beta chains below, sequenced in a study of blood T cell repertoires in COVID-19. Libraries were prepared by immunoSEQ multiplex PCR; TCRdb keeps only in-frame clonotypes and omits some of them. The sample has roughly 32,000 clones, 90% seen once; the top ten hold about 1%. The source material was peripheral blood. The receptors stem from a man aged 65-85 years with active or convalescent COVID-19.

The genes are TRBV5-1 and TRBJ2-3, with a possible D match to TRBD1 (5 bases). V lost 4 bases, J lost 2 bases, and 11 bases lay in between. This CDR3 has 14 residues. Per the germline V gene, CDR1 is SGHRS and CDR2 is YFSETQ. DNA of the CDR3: TGCGCCAGCAGCCCTGGACAATCCACAGATACGCAGTATTTT. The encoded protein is CASSPGQSTDTQYF. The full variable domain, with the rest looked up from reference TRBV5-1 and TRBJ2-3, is KAGVTQTPRYLIKTRGQQVTLSCSPISGHRSVSWYQQTPGQGLQFLFEYFSETQRNKGNFPGRFSGRQFSNSRSEMNVSTLELGDSALYLCASSPGQSTDTQYFGPGTRLTVL.

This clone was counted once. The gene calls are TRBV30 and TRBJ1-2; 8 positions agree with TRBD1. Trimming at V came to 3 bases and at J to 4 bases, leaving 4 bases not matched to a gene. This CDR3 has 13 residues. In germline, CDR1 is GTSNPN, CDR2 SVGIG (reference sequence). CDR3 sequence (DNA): TGTGCCTGGAGGGGACAGGCAGGCTATGGCTACACCTTC. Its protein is CAWRGQAGYGYTF.

CDR3 sequence: CATSRDPGGASYGYTF. CDR3 nucleotide sequence: TGTGCCACCAGCAGAGATCCGGGGGGGGCTAGCTATGGCTACACCTTC. This sequence joins TRBV15 and TRBJ1-2, with a weak D call TRBD1 (6 bases). The CDR3 is made up of 16 amino acids. Germline V gene lookup returns CDR1 LNHNV and CDR2 YYDKDF (reference sequence). Trimming left V 0 bases short and J 4 bases short, with 15 bases between.

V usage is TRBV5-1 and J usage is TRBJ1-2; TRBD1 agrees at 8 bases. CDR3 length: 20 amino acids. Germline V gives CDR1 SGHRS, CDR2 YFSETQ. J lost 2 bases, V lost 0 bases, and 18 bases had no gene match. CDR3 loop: CASSLAARGQGAATNYGYTF. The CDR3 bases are TGCGCCAGCAGCTTGGCGGCCCGAGGACAGGGCGCCGCAACGAACTATGGCTACACCTTC.

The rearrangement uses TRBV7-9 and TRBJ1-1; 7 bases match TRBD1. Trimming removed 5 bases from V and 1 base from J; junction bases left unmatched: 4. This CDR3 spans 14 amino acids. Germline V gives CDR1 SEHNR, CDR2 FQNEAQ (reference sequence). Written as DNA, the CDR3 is TGTGCCAGCAGCCAGGACAGGTGGAACACTGAAGCTTTCTTT. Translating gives CASSQDRWNTEAFF.

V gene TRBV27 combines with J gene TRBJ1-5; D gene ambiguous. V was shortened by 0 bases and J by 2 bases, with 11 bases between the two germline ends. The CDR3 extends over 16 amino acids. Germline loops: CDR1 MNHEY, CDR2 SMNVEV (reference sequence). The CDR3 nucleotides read TGTGCCAGCAGTTTATCGTTCGGGTTTGGCAATCAGCCCCAGCATTTT. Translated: CASSLSFGFGNQPQHF.

The CDR3 sequence: CASSPGTGIYEQYF. Here the CDR3 DNA reads TGTGCCAGCAGTCCCGGGACAGGGATCTACGAGCAGTACTTC. This chain connects TRBV2 to TRBJ2-7, with 9 bases matching TRBD1. Trimming at V came to 5 bases and at J to 3 bases, leaving 5 bases not matched to a gene. This CDR3 is 14 amino acids long. CDR1 SNHLY and CDR2 FYNNEI come from the germline V gene.

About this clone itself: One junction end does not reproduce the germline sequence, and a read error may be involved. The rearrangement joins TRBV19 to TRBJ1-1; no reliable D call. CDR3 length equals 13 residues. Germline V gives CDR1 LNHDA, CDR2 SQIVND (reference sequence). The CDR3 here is CASSLDGNTEAFF. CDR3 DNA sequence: TGTGCCAGTAGTTTAGACGGGAACACTGAAGCTTTCTTT.

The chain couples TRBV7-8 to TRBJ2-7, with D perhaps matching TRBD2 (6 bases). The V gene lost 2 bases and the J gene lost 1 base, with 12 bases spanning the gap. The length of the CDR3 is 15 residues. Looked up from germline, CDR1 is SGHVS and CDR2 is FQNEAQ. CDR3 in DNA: TGTGCCAGCAGCTTACGGGCCGGGAGTTCCTACGAGCAGTACTTC. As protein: CASSLRAGSSYEQYF.

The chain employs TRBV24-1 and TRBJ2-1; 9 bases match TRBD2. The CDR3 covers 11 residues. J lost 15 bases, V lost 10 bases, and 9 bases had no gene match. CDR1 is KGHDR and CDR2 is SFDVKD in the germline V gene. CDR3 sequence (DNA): TGTGCCACTGCCCCCGGGACTAGCCTGTTCTTC. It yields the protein CATAPGTSLFF.

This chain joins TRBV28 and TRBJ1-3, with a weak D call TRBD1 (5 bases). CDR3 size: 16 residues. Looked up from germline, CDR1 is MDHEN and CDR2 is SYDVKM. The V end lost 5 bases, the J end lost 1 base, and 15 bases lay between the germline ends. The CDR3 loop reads CASSPPGGVSGNTIYF. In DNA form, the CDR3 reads TGTGCCAGCAGTCCCCCCGGGGGAGTTTCTGGAAACACCATATATTTT.

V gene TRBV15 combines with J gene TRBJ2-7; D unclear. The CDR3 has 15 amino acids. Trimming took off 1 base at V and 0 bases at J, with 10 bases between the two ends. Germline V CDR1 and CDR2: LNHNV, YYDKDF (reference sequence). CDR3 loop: CATSRGTAGSYEQYF. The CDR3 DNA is TGTGCCACCAGCAGAGGTACAGCCGGCTCCTACGAGCAGTACTTC.

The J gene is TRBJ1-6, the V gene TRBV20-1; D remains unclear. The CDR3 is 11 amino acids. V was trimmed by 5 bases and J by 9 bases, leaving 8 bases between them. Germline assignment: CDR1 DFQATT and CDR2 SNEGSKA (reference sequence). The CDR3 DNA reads TGCAGTGCTGGAGGGAGTTCACCCCTCCACTTT. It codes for CSAGGSSPLHF.